A single sample is the source of the 16 T cell receptor beta chains below, sequenced in a study of T cell changes during pregnancy in multiple sclerosis. TCRdb's table, derived via immunoSEQ multiplex PCR, lists solely in-frame clones and lacks some. This table has about 59,000 clones, approximately 91% appearing once. The input for sequencing was peripheral blood, taken in the second trimester of pregnancy. These receptor sequences come from a female donor with multiple sclerosis, enrolled in a pregnancy study.

The gene calls are TRBV7-3 and TRBJ1-6; weak D call: TRBD1 (5 bases). Germline lookup yields CDR1 SGHTA and CDR2 FQGTGA. The CDR3 covers 15 residues. V was cut by 1 base and J by 10 bases, with 14 bases left in between. CDR3 DNA sequence: TGTGCCAGCAGCTTAATGGGAGGCAGGGACTCACCCCTCCACTTT. It translates to CASSLMGGRDSPLHF.

The genes are TRBV2 and TRBJ1-1, with TRBD1 matching 8 bases. The CDR3 length is 13 residues. Trimming removed 3 bases from V and 8 bases from J; junction bases left unmatched: 5. Per the germline V gene, CDR1 is SNHLY and CDR2 is FYNNEI. CDR3 sequence (DNA): TGTGCCAGCAGTGAGGGACAGGTCGAAGAAGCTTTCTTT. Translating it yields CASSEGQVEEAFF.

The CDR3 here is CASSSQGAAEAFF. The CDR3 DNA follows: TGTGCCAGCAGTTCCCAGGGGGCGGCTGAAGCTTTCTTT. The chain combines TRBV6-6 with TRBJ1-1; 8 bases line up with TRBD1. The CDR3 is 13 residues long. J gave up 6 bases and V 4 bases, and 4 bases lay outside the gene matches. The V gene's germline CDR1 is MNHNY and CDR2 SVGAGI (reference sequence).

V gene TRBV5-1 combines with J gene TRBJ2-7; D is perhaps TRBD1 (6 bases). Trimming cost V 4 bases and J 6 bases, with 14 bases left between them. This CDR3 has 13 amino acids. The germline CDR1 and CDR2 sequences are SGHRS and YFSETQ. CDR3 protein: CASSTRTAREQYF. The CDR3 nucleotides read TGCGCCAGCAGCACACGGACAGCCCGCGAGCAGTACTTC.

This sequence joins TRBV4-1 and TRBJ1-2; possibly TRBD1 for D (6 bases). The CDR3 runs to 13 residues. V shed 2 bases and J shed 2 bases, with 6 bases lying between them. Germline V gene lookup returns CDR1 MGHRA and CDR2 YSYEKL. The CDR3 region has the DNA TGCGCCAGCAGCCAAACAGGGAACTATGGCTACACCTTC. Amino acid sequence: CASSQTGNYGYTF.

The chain couples TRBV4-3 to TRBJ2-1; TRBD1 might be the D (6 bases). Trimming took 5 bases from V and 7 from J, leaving 24 bases between them. Germline V lookup: CDR1 LGHNA, CDR2 YSLEER. This CDR3 is built from 17 residues. In DNA, the CDR3 is TGCGCCAGCAGCGCAACAAGGTACAGGGCGAATTCTAATGAGCAGTTCTTC. It encodes CASSATRYRANSNEQFF.

DNA of the CDR3: TGTGCCACCAGCCCAGGGGGCGGCACTGAAGCTTTCTTT. This translates into CATSPGGGTEAFF. The V gene is TRBV15, the J gene TRBJ1-1, with TRBD1 identical over 8 bases. The junction had 3 bases not matched to a gene; V was cut back by 5 bases and J by 4 bases. From germline, CDR1 is LNHNV and CDR2 YYDKDF (reference sequence). The length of the CDR3 is 13 residues.

The chain joins TRBV6-5 to TRBJ1-5; 8 bases are a match to TRBD1. V shed 4 bases and J 4 bases; nucleotides not matched to a gene: 3. CDR1 MNHEY and CDR2 SVGAGI come from the germline V gene. There are 14 residues in the CDR3. In nucleotides, the CDR3 is TGTGCCAGCAGTTCAGACAGGGGTAATCAGCCCCAGCATTTT. Translating it yields CASSSDRGNQPQHF.

The chain carries TRBV5-6 and TRBJ1-1; perhaps TRBD1 as D (5 bases). From germline, CDR1 is SGHDT and CDR2 YYEEEE. V was clipped by 2 bases and J by 6 bases, with 14 bases between them. CDR3 length equals 14 residues. The CDR3 DNA reads as TGTGCCAGCAGCTTATGGCAGGGTAGTGCTGAAGCTTTCTTT. Translating gives CASSLWQGSAEAFF.

This clone came up a few times. The J gene is TRBJ1-6, the V gene TRBV15; the match to TRBD1 covers 10 bases. Germline lookup yields CDR1 LNHNV and CDR2 YYDKDF (reference sequence). Losses at the gene ends were 2 bases for V and 7 bases for J; bases not matched to a gene: 2. The CDR3 extends over 15 amino acids. The CDR3 DNA sequence: TGTGCCACCAGCAGAAAGGGACAGGGGAATTCACCCCTCCACTTT. Its protein is CATSRKGQGNSPLHF.

The V and J genes are TRBV7-2 and TRBJ1-2; D perhaps matches TRBD1 (6 bases). CDR3 size: 15 residues. V lost 4 bases to trimming and J lost 2 bases, with 14 bases between them. The germline CDR1 and CDR2 sequences are SGHTA and FQGNSA. The chain's CDR3 is CASSYATGTNYGYTF. The DNA for the CDR3 is TGTGCCAGCAGCTATGCAACCGGGACAAACTATGGCTACACCTTC.

This clone was found once. This chain links TRBV7-9 with TRBJ2-1, with no clear D. Germline V gene lookup returns CDR1 SEHNR and CDR2 FQNEAQ (reference sequence). The V and J ends lost 1 base and 6 bases respectively, with 7 bases between them. This CDR3 region has 13 residues. CDR3 in DNA: TGTGCCAGCAGCTTAGACTACTCCAATGAGCAGTTCTTC. Protein product: CASSLDYSNEQFF.

The chain has TRBV30 and TRBJ1-2; the match to TRBD1 covers 10 bases. V gave up 7 bases and J gave up 8 bases; unmatched junction bases: 4. This CDR3 is built from 11 residues. Germline CDR1 GTSNPN, CDR2 SVGIG (reference sequence). CDR3 DNA sequence: TGTGCCTCCGGGACAGGGGCCGGCTACACCTTC. Residues: CASGTGAGYTF.

The chain couples TRBV27 to TRBJ2-1, with 7 bases fitting TRBD2. After removal of 8 bases from V and 2 bases from J, the junction contained 6 bases not matched to a gene. The CDR3 covers 14 residues. Germline CDR1 reads MNHEY; CDR2 reads SMNVEV (reference sequence). The DNA for the CDR3 is TGTGCCAGCCCAACTAGCGTAGCCTACAATGAGCAGTTCTTC. This translates into CASPTSVAYNEQFF.

The chain has TRBV30 and TRBJ2-5; a weak D match, TRBD1 (6 bases). Gene TRBJ2-7 matches the end of the DNA better, so the J call may be wrong. Per germline, CDR1 GTSNPN and CDR2 SVGIG (reference sequence). The CDR3 runs 15 residues. The CDR3, as DNA: TGTGCCTGGAGTGTACGGGGACACAGGGAACTCGAGCAGTACTTC. Its protein product is CAWSVRGHRELEQYF.

The chain recombines TRBV10-3 with TRBJ2-1; D unclear. Germline loops: CDR1 ENHRY, CDR2 SYGVKD. Trimming took 5 bases from V and 8 from J, leaving 10 bases between them. The CDR3 loop spans 12 amino acids. The DNA of the CDR3 is TGTGCCATCAGTCCCGGTCGGGATGAGCAGTTCTTC. Protein product: CAISPGRDEQFF.